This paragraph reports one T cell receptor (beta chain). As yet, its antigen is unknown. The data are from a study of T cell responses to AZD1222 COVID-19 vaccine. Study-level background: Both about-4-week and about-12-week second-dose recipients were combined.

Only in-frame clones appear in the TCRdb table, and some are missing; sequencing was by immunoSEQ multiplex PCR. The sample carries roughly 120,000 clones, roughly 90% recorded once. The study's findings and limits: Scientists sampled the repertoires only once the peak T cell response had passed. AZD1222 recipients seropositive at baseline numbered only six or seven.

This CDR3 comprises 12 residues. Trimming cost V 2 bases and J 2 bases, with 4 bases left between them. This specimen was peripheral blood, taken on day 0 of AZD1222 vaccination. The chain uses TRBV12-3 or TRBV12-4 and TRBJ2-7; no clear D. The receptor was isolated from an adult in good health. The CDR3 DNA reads TGTGCCAGCAGTTTAACTCCCTACGAGCAGTACTTC. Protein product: CASSLTPYEQYF.